This T cell receptor beta chain was sequenced during a study of T cells in localized non-small cell lung cancer. Libraries were prepared by immunoSEQ multiplex PCR; TCRdb keeps only in-frame clonotypes and omits some of them. Counted here are around 3,000 clones, approximately 20% occurring once; the ten biggest clones make up around 24%. Findings and caveats of the study: When the top 100 tumor clones were examined, a median about 60 of them also appeared in the adjacent lung, which was paired and uninvolved. Uninvolved adjacent lung, not tumor, had the highest T cell clonality. A single tumor region was sequenced, leaving heterogeneity possible.

As to this clone: The antigen is undetermined.

The clonotype was recovered from a male donor aged 60 or older with stage II squamous cell lung carcinoma. The specimen was lung tumor tissue, collected before any cancer treatment.

This chain's CDR3 is CASSGTSGMGEQYF. In DNA, the CDR3 is TGTGCCAGTAGTGGGACTAGCGGGATGGGAGAGCAGTACTTC. V and J are TRBV19 and TRBJ2-7; 13 nucleotides line up with TRBD2. Germline lookup yields CDR1 LNHDA and CDR2 SQIVND (reference sequence). Trimming took 5 bases from V and 7 from J; bases not matched to a gene: 5. The CDR3 totals 14 residues.